This TCR beta chain stems from a study of blood T cell repertoires in COVID-19 (dated by TCRdb to 2020 to 2022). With respect to the entire study: Samples from collaborators originated in the United States, Italy and Spain and spanned both the acute and convalescent phases of COVID-19. The sample metadata nearly always contained a de-identified subject ID, COVID-19 status, age in years and sex. Subjects who had been exposed to COVID-19, were actively infected with it, or had recovered from it provided the deeply sampled blood TCRbeta repertoires that made up the dataset. The prospective study material was composed of cDNA or gDNA derived from T cells, B-cell-depleted T cells, or PBMCs. The samples were drawn from the first 160 participants of the ongoing ImmuneRACE study and from 1,200 or so subjects provided by 6 global collaborators. Where HLA class I and class II types were available, the types were taken from metadata supplied by the sample provider, not from assay-based typing. The repertoires were released in a freely available public database meant as a resource for research on the immune response to SARS-CoV-2.

Including the terminal cysteine and phenylalanine, the CDR3 comprises 14 residues. Only the CDR3 region is kept as DNA, spanning 42 bases read in frame from base 1. V ends up 4 bases short and J 6 bases short, with an unmatched junction base count of 5. CDR1 and CDR2, per the germline V gene, are SGHDT and YYEEEE. TCRbeta CDR3 regions were amplified from genomic DNA using the immunoSEQ Assay, a bias-controlled multiplex PCR. On the study's bioinformatics: Within the assay, amplification of reference gene primers was used to estimate how many nucleated cells each sample contained. Sequence reads were collapsed and filtered to measure the absolute abundance of every unique TCRbeta CDR3 rearrangement. For each sample, productive Simpson clonality was calculated as the square root of Simpson's diversity index across productive rearrangements. This immuneACCESS table, as held by TCRdb, lists in-frame sequences with V and J called but not all clones. Of the missing ones, under half trace to an unresolved V gene in checked studies; the others have no known cause. Clone size and V and J calls were adopted from that table, with D and trimming inferred from the DNA. This sample holds more than 200,000 clones; about 84% were observed only once. Clones ranked in the top ten supply about 1.7% of the sample.

In the prospective study, participants were 18 to 89 years old, resided in 20 to 30 geographic areas of the United States, and were enrolled through a virtual design. In the prospective study, cohorts were assigned on the basis of participant-reported clinical history obtained from a screening survey and a study questionnaire. Recovered participants in ImmuneRACE Cohort 3 were defined as having two consecutive negative NP/OP PCR tests, clearance from a healthcare professional, or resolution of symptoms. Mobile phlebotomists in the prospective study collected whole blood, serum and a nasopharyngeal or oropharyngeal swab from every participant. Participants in the prospective study had the option to provide additional blood draws and questionnaires over a 2-month period. Before DNA extraction, blood samples from the prospective study were shipped at room temperature or frozen. Overall study outcomes, separate from this receptor: How much clinical and demographic metadata was included differed by source and by participant, and the metadata was provided uncurated.

About this clone itself: Which antigen it targets is not known. Base qualities are not recorded, but no much larger clone differs from it by a single base.

Here the chain combines TRBV5-6 and TRBJ1-4, with 8 central nucleotides matching TRBD1. Input material: PBMCs or T cells enriched from blood (not recorded which). The source of this sequence is a man aged 55 to 70 who had recovered from COVID-19. At the DNA level, the sequence is TGTGCCAGCAGCATCCGGGACAGGCATGAAAAACTGTTTTTT. Protein translation: CASSIRDRHEKLFF.